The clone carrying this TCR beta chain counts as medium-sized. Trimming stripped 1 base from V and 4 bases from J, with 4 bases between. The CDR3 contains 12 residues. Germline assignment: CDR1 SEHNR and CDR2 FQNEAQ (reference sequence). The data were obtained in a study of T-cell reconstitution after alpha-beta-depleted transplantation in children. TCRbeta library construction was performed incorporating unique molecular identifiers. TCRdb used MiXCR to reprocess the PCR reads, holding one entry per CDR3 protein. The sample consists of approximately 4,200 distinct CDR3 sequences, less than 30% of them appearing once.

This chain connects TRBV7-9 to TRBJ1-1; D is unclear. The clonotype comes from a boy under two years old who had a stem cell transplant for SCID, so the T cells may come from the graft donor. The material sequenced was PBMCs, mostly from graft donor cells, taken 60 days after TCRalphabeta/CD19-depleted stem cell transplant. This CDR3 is CASSLVLTEAFF. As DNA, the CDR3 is TGTGCCAGCAGCTTAGTTCTCACTGAAGCTTTCTTT.